One and the same sample provided the 7 T cell receptor beta chains below, sequenced in a study of response to subunit inactivated influenza vaccine. Each CDR3 protein gets one entry after TCRdb re-called the RT-PCR reads with MiXCR. The table has fewer than 750,000 distinct CDR3 sequences, about 15% seen once; the top ten hold around 10%. Here the sequenced sample was PBMCs from blood, taken approximately 13 days after vaccination. Source of these receptors: a man in his fifties who received an inactivated influenza vaccine.

This sequence joins TRBV5-1 and TRBJ2-1, with TRBD1 identical over 11 bases. J was trimmed by 8 bases and V by 2 bases; bases with no gene match: 3. The CDR3 loop spans 14 amino acids. The germline V gene has CDR1 SGHRS and CDR2 YFSETQ. CDR3 protein: CASSFGTGGYEQFF. The CDR3 DNA sequence: TGCGCCAGCAGCTTTGGGACAGGGGGGTATGAGCAGTTCTTC.

The genes are TRBV7-2 and TRBJ2-2; 11 bases fit TRBD1. CDR1 is SGHTA, CDR2 FQGNSA, per germline. V shed 1 base and J 5 bases; nucleotides not matched to a gene: 6. The CDR3 is made up of 17 amino acids. Written as DNA, the CDR3 is TGTGCCAGCAGCTTAGGGGGACAGGGGGTTGGAACCGGGGAGCTGTTTTTT. It yields the protein CASSLGGQGVGTGELFF.

The V gene is TRBV4-2, the J gene TRBJ2-2; the match to TRBD2 covers 7 bases. With 4 bases clipped from V and 6 bases from J, the junction kept 20 bases outside the gene matches. Germline loops: CDR1 LGHNA, CDR2 YNFKEQ. The CDR3 is made up of 19 amino acids. The CDR3, as DNA: TGTGCCAGCAGCCTTCCATCCCAAGCGGAGGGAGGGTACTCCGGGGAGCTGTTTTTT. Amino acid sequence: CASSLPSQAEGGYSGELFF.

This clonotype has more than one count but fewer than ten. This chain joins TRBV12-3 or TRBV12-4 and TRBJ2-5, with D possibly being TRBD2 (6 bases). The germline V and J ends were trimmed by 6 bases and 3 bases, with 14 bases remaining between them. CDR3 length equals 14 residues. CDR3 coding DNA: TGTGCCAGCAGCCTCTCATTAGCGGAAGAGACCCAGTACTTC. Translating it yields CASSLSLAEETQYF.

The V call is TRBV29-1, the J call TRBJ2-1; possible D gene TRBD2, 7 bases. The CDR3 loop spans 16 amino acids. Germline CDR1 is SQVTM and CDR2 is ANQGSEA. Trimming pared 3 bases from V and 1 base from J, leaving 16 bases between. CDR3 in amino acids: CSVEGGDTLSYNEQFF. The CDR3 bases are TGCAGCGTTGAGGGAGGGGACACGCTATCCTACAATGAGCAGTTCTTC.

The rearrangement joins TRBV6-2 or TRBV6-3 to TRBJ1-2; 8 bases match TRBD1. From germline, CDR1 is MNHEY and CDR2 SVGEGT. This CDR3 region has 16 residues. Trimming cost V 6 bases and J 2 bases; bases outside gene matches: 11. CDR3 sequence: CASRKDRGNLNYGYTF. As DNA, the CDR3 is TGTGCCAGCAGAAAAGACAGGGGCAACTTAAACTATGGCTACACCTTC.

By share of the sample, this clonotype is medium-sized (0.01 to 0.1%). V and J are TRBV24-1 and TRBJ2-7, with D uncertain. Germline loops: CDR1 KGHDR, CDR2 SFDVKD. V lost 4 bases and J lost 2, with 8 bases in between. The CDR3 is made up of 13 amino acids. CDR3 in amino acids: CATSEAGTYEQYF. In DNA form, the CDR3 reads TGTGCCACCAGTGAGGCCGGTACCTACGAGCAGTACTTC.